Below are 6 T cell receptor beta chains sequenced from a single sample in a study of vaccination effects on CD4 cells after COVID-19. Produced via immunoSEQ multiplex PCR; TCRdb's table is partial and in-frame only. The table lists about 74,000 clones, roughly three quarters of them singletons, with around 2.1% in the top ten. Culturing for around ten days preceded CD4+ T cell isolation. Their antigens are not known. The material was CD4+ T cells from PBMCs cultured without peptide, obtained before COVID-19 vaccination. The receptor source for this set is a human donor who received a COVID-19 vaccine.

V usage is TRBV27 and J usage is TRBJ2-2, with D possibly TRBD2 on 7 matching bases. The CDR3 contains 12 residues. V was shortened by 10 bases and J by 7 bases, with 13 bases between the two germline ends. The germline CDR1 and CDR2 sequences are MNHEY and SMNVEV (reference sequence). CDR3 sequence: CATRGAVGELFF. Here the CDR3 DNA reads TGTGCCACCCGGGGGGCGGTCGGGGAGCTGTTTTTT.

The chain links TRBV15 to TRBJ1-5, with D unresolved. This CDR3 contains 15 residues. V shed 1 base and J shed 4 bases, with 11 bases lying between them. Germline CDR1 LNHNV, CDR2 YYDKDF (reference sequence). CDR3: CATSRVGQTNQPQHF. CDR3 DNA: TGTGCCACCAGCAGAGTTGGCCAGACAAATCAGCCCCAGCATTTT.

This chain links TRBV19 with TRBJ1-5, with 8 bases lining up with TRBD1. The CDR3 consists of 18 residues. V shed 5 bases, J shed 0 bases, and the junction held 12 bases outside the gene matches. Germline V gene sequence: CDR1 LNHDA, CDR2 SQIVND (reference sequence). This CDR3 is CASSYMRFDRGSNQPQHF. The CDR3 coding sequence is TGTGCCAGTAGTTACATGAGATTTGACAGGGGTAGCAATCAGCCCCAGCATTTT. Complete variable domain (other parts from reference TRBV19 and TRBJ1-5): DGGITQSPKYLFRKEGQNVTLSCEQNLNHDAMYWYRQDPGQGLRLIYYSQIVNDFQKGDIAEGYSVSREKKESFPLTVTSAQKNPTAFYLCASSYMRFDRGSNQPQHFGDGTRLSIL.

The chain is built from TRBV3-1 (or the pseudogene TRBV3-2) and TRBJ1-2; TRBD1 is a possible D gene (5 bases). The V end lost 3 bases, the J end lost 8 bases, and 13 bases lay between the germline ends. Germline V gene sequence: CDR1 LGHDT, CDR2 YNNKEL (reference sequence). The CDR3 totals 13 residues. CDR3 bases: TGTGCCAGCAGCCACACAGGTCCCCAGGGCTACACCTTC. Protein sequence: CASSHTGPQGYTF.

The sample holds one count of this clone. The chain is built from TRBV5-1 and TRBJ1-2; D is perhaps TRBD1 (5 bases). Trimming shortened V by 3 bases and J by 1 base, and 7 bases separated the two germline ends. Germline values: CDR1 SGHRS, CDR2 YFSETQ. The CDR3 totals 13 residues. This CDR3 is CASSSDNNYGYTF. The CDR3 DNA sequence: TGCGCCAGCAGCTCGGACAATAACTATGGCTACACCTTC.

The chain couples TRBV5-1 to TRBJ1-2; D not resolved. Germline CDR1 is SGHRS and CDR2 is YFSETQ. CDR3 length: 15 amino acids. V was cut by 3 bases and J by 6 bases, with 18 bases left in between. The CDR3 nucleotides are TGCGCCAGCAGCTGGGTATCGAGGCAGAATCATGGCTACACCTTC. Protein product: CASSWVSRQNHGYTF.